This T cell receptor (beta chain) was captured by sequencing in a study of response to subunit inactivated influenza vaccine. TCRdb analysed the RT-PCR reads with MiXCR anew, one entry per CDR3 protein. The sample includes about 310,000 distinct CDR3 sequences, less than 25% of them seen just once. This clonotype was detected many times. V lost 6 bases, J lost 0 bases, and 4 bases stayed unmatched. The CDR3 consists of 15 residues. Germline V gives CDR1 SNHLY, CDR2 FYNNEI. The sequenced sample was PBMCs from blood, obtained approximately 20 months after vaccination. The source of this sequence is a man in his fifties or sixties who received an inactivated influenza vaccine. The rearrangement links TRBV2 to TRBJ1-3; 8 bases fit TRBD1. This CDR3 reads CASRGDRGSGNTIYF. The CDR3 nucleotides read TGTGCCAGCAGGGGAGACAGGGGCTCTGGAAACACCATATATTTT.